This T cell receptor (beta chain) was recorded in a study of T-cell memory formation after mild COVID-19. Constant-segment primers were used for 5'RACE, and the resulting TCR alpha and TCR beta cDNA libraries carried sample barcodes and UMIs. From the 5' RACE reads, TCRdb called clonotypes with MiXCR, one entry per CDR3 protein. The table lists 150,000 to 200,000 distinct CDR3 sequences, roughly a third of them singletons. With 8 bases removed from V and 4 bases from J, the gap between germline ends came to 14 bases. CDR3 length equals 13 residues. Germline values: CDR1 LNHDA, CDR2 SQIVND (reference sequence).

The chain employs TRBV19 and TRBJ1-1, with D possibly matching TRBD1 (6 bases). The source is an adult woman who had mild COVID-19 (a few samples of this study predate the infection). Cell type and time point are not known. Sequencing input: PBMCs or a T cell subset sorted from them (not recorded which). CDR3 nucleotides: TGTGCCAGTCCCGGGCAGGGGAGCACTGAAGCTTTCTTT. Residues: CASPGQGSTEAFF.